This TCR beta chain was captured by sequencing in a study of CD8+ T cells in alopecia areata (dated by TCRdb to between 2017 and 2018). Looking at the study overall: High-throughput TCRbeta sequencing was used to examine T cell clonal expansion in alopecia areata in both the C3H/HeJ mouse model and human patients. Human TCRbeta sequencing covered scalp tissue and sorted CD4+ and CD8+ peripheral blood T cells from patchy and totalis/universalis alopecia areata patients and healthy controls. Clonality in the scalp was compared among normal scalp (n=4), patchy alopecia areata scalp (n=8), and alopecia totalis/universalis scalp (n=8). RNA came from the PAXgene miRNA kit for fixed scalp, the miRNeasy kit for PBMCs, and the RNeasy kit for mouse skin. TCRbeta CDR3 regions were amplified by immunoSEQ multiplex PCR using 35 Vbeta forward and 13 Jbeta reverse primers. Study-level results and caveats: Scalp TCR repertoire analysis is complicated because resident alphabeta T cells in normal human skin are also sequenced, whereas mouse skin is dominated by gammadelta T cells. Compared with mice, TCR sequences shared between patients were less clear, possibly partly because of HLA diversity across the patient population. Higher clonality and more expanded CD8+ clones were observed in lesional scalp than in normal scalp, particularly in alopecia totalis/universalis, a finding suggestive of antigenic drive.

Receptors were amplified or captured by the immunoSEQ multiplex PCR assay. RNA was extracted from all samples and reverse transcribed into cDNA, which served as template for TCR sequencing. First-strand cDNA was synthesized with SuperScript III using a 2:1 mix of oligo-dT and random hexamers. A synthetic immune receptor repertoire was used to gauge amplification bias, and whatever bias remained was removed computationally. The study's own analysis went as follows. After raw reads were preprocessed to remove errors, the CDR3 was defined following IMGT conventions as running from the conserved cysteine to phenylalanine. Clonality was computed by normalizing Shannon entropy by log2 of the number of productive unique TCRs and subtracting the result from 1. Whether scalp clones were CD4 or CD8 was inferred by matching scalp TCRbeta sequences against CD4 and CD8 repertoires sorted from blood. TCRdb re-hosts the immuneACCESS table, in-frame sequences only. Its copies lack some clones; in the studies checked, an unresolved V gene accounts for under half of them, and the cause for the rest is not known. The V and J calls and clone size come from that table; D and trimming were worked out from the DNA. This sample is represented by roughly 120,000 clones; roughly 66% of them were singletons. Around 2.7% of the sample belongs to the ten largest clones.

PBMCs were isolated by density centrifugation and stained for CD3, CD4 and CD8, after which CD4+ and CD8+ T cells were sorted on a FACSAria. Unaffected controls provided scalp biopsies and blood samples. The CDR3, from cysteine to phenylalanine, totals 13 residues. Only the CDR3 region is kept as DNA, spanning 39 bases read in frame from base 1. Sequences GTSNPN (CDR1) and SVGIG (CDR2) are obtained from the germline V gene (reference sequence). The V end loses 1 base and the J end loses 4 bases, and a stretch of 11 bases separates them. A remark on this clone: Which antigen it targets is not known. No base qualities exist here, and no much larger clone lies one base off it.

The sequence was collected from a human donor in good health. Sequenced: CD4+ T cells sorted from blood. The chain is made from TRBV30 and TRBJ2-7; no D segment can be confidently identified. The CDR3 protein is CAWSATQRYEQYF. Here is the DNA: TGTGCCTGGAGTGCAACACAGAGGTACGAGCAGTACTTC.